This TCR beta chain was captured in a study of radiotherapy plus CTLA-4 blockade in lung cancer. Looking at the study overall: Overall, less than 20% of patients showed an objective response, while about 30% attained disease control. Study results and limitations: Radiotherapy was combined with ipilimumab, and tumor-derived TCR clones then expanded in blood.

This table comes from immunoSEQ multiplex PCR, and its TCRdb copy is limited to in-frame clones, with some not included. This sample has 13,000 to 15,000 clones, with around 87% found just once. Patients had chemo-refractory metastatic non-small-cell lung cancer and received focal radiation plus CTLA-4 blockade that used ipilimumab. Concerning this clone: Its antigen is currently unknown.

The CDR3 spans 14 residues. Germline-derived CDR1 and CDR2 are MNHEY and SMNVEV (reference sequence). V lost 7 bases, J lost 2 bases, and 13 bases lay in between. This receptor was taken from a human donor with non-small cell lung cancer that progressed on radiotherapy plus ipilimumab. Some clones in this sample may be carry-over from other donors' samples. The V call is TRBV27, the J call TRBJ2-3; D not certain. The sample in question was peripheral blood, obtained from a patient treated with radiotherapy plus ipilimumab. DNA for the CDR3: TGTGCCAGCATGGTCCGAGTACTCACAGATACGCAGTATTTT. This codes for CASMVRVLTDTQYF.